Presented here are 6 T cell receptor beta chains from one specimen sequenced in a study of blood T cells in healthy people across ages. Alongside a J-beta primer mix, a sample-barcoded 5' primer served in a second PCR lasting about 7 to 11 cycles. MiXCR, run by TCRdb on the 5' RACE reads, gives a single entry per CDR3 protein. The sample yields under 1,000,000 distinct CDR3 sequences, about 37% seen once. The sample comprised blood. All receptors derive from a man younger than 35 in good health.

The sample holds one count of this clonotype. The junction departs from the called germline gene at one end, perhaps through a read error. The CDR3 loop is CASSFTGYQETQNF. The DNA for the CDR3 is TGTGCCAGCAGTTTTACTGGGTACCAAGAGACCCAGAACTTC. The rearrangement links TRBV28 to TRBJ2-5; no clear D gene. Per germline, CDR1 MDHEN and CDR2 SYDVKM. This CDR3 contains 14 residues.

The chain has TRBV27 and TRBJ1-4; D might be TRBD1 (5 bases). Deletions cut 5 bases from V and 8 bases from J, with 12 bases between. CDR1 and CDR2 (germline): MNHEY, SMNVEV (reference sequence). The CDR3 is 13 amino acids. The CDR3 nucleotides read TGTGCCAGCAGTCCCGTACGGGGGGAAAAACTGTTTTTT. Its protein product is CASSPVRGEKLFF.

This chain uses TRBV7-2 with TRBJ2-1, with TRBD2 identical over 10 bases. Trimming removed 1 base from V and 6 bases from J; junction bases left unmatched: 12. CDR3 length equals 18 residues. Germline CDR1 reads SGHTA; CDR2 reads FQGNSA. DNA for the CDR3: TGTGCCAGCAGCTTAGAATCTAGCGGGAGAAGTGGGATCAATGAGCAGTTCTTC. Its protein product is CASSLESSGRSGINEQFF. Full variable domain (remainder filled in from reference TRBV7-2 and TRBJ2-1): GAGVSQSPSNKVTEKGKDVELRCDPISGHTALYWYRQSLGQGLEFLIYFQGNSAPDKSGLPSDRFSAERTGGSVSTLTIQRTQQEDSAVYLCASSLESSGRSGINEQFFGPGTRLTVL.

This clonotype was recorded at least ten times. The rearrangement uses TRBV2 and TRBJ1-2, with D hard to call. This CDR3 is built from 12 residues. With 4 bases removed from V and 6 bases from J, the gap between germline ends came to 9 bases. CDR1 is SNHLY, CDR2 FYNNEI, per germline. The CDR3 sequence is CASSVISDGYTF. The CDR3 bases are TGTGCCAGCAGTGTAATATCCGATGGCTACACCTTC.

The genes are TRBV20-1 and TRBJ2-7, with 7 bases identical to TRBD2. CDR1 is DFQATT and CDR2 is SNEGSKA in the germline V gene (reference sequence). The CDR3 runs to 15 residues. V shed 6 bases, J shed 7 bases, and the junction held 18 bases outside the gene matches. The CDR3: CSAPPRESGGYEQYF. In DNA, the CDR3 is TGCAGTGCGCCACCTCGGGAGTCGGGAGGCTATGAGCAGTACTTC.

This clonotype has more than one count but fewer than ten. J is TRBJ1-1 and V is TRBV28, with D unclear. Germline loops: CDR1 MDHEN, CDR2 SYDVKM. The CDR3 contains 15 residues. Trimming stripped 6 bases from V and 4 bases from J, with 18 bases between. CDR3 sequence: CASRPWEGGRTEAFF. As DNA, the CDR3 is TGTGCCAGCAGACCATGGGAGGGAGGGCGCACTGAAGCTTTCTTT.